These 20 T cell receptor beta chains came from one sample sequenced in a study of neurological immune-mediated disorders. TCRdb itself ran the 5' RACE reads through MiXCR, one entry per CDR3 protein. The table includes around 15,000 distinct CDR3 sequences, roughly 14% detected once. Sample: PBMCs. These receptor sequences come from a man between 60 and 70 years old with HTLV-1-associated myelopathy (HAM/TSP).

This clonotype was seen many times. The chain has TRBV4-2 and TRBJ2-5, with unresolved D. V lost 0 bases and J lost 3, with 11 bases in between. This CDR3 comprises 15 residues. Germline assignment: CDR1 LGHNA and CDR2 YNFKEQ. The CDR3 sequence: CASSQEGQLKETQYF. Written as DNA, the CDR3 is TGTGCCAGCAGCCAAGAAGGGCAGCTGAAAGAGACCCAGTACTTC.

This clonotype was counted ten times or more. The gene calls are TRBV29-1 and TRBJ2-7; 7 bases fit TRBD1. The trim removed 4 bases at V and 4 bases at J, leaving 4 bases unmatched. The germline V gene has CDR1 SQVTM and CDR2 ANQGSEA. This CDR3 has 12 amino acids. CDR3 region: CSVGGQLYEQYF. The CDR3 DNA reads TGCAGCGTTGGGGGACAGCTTTACGAGCAGTACTTC.

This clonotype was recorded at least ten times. CDR3 sequence (DNA): TGTGCCAGCAGCCCCAAAGGCCTAGCGGCGAACGAGCAGTACTTC. Its translation is CASSPKGLAANEQYF. The chain joins TRBV3-1 to TRBJ2-7; the match to TRBD2 covers 7 bases. The CDR3 loop spans 15 amino acids. The V gene end was trimmed by 4 bases and the J gene end by 5 bases; junction bases not matched to a gene: 11. Germline lookup yields CDR1 LGHDT and CDR2 YNNKEL (reference sequence).

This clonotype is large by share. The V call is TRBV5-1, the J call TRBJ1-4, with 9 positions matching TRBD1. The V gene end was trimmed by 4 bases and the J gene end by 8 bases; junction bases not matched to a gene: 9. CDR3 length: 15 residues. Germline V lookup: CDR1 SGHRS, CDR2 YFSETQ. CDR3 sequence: CASSLLQGAQEKLFF. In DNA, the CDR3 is TGCGCCAGCAGCCTGTTACAGGGGGCTCAGGAAAAACTGTTTTTT.

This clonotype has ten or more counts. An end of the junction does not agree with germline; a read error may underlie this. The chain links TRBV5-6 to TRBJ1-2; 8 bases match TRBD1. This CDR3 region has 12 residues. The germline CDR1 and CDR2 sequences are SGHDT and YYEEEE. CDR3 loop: CASSFDRGGDTF. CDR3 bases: TGTGCCAGCAGCTTCGACAGGGGTGGCGACACCTTC.

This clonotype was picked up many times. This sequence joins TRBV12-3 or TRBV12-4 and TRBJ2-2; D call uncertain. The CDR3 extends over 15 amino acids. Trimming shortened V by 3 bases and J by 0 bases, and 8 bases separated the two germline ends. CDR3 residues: CASSFLPSNTGELFF. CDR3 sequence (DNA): TGTGCCAGCAGTTTTCTACCATCGAACACCGGGGAGCTGTTTTTT.

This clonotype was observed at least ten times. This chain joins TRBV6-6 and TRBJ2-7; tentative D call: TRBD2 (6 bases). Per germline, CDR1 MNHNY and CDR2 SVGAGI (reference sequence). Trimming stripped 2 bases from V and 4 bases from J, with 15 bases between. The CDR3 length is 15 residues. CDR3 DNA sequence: TGTGCCAGCAGTTACAGTGGGGCCGCGGGGTACGAGCAGTACTTC. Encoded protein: CASSYSGAAGYEQYF.

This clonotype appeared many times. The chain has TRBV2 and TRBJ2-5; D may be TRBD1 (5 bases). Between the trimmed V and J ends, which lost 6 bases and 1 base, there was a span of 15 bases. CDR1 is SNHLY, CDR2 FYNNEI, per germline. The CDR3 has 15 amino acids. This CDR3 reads CASRRGPGLQETQYF. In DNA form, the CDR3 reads TGTGCCAGCAGAAGGGGTCCGGGTCTCCAAGAGACCCAGTACTTC.

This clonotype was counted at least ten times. Here the CDR3 DNA reads TGTGCCAGCATTTTTGCTCGCGGGGGAGATACGCAGTATTTT. Its protein is CASIFARGGDTQYF. The chain employs TRBV7-3 and TRBJ2-3, with 7 bases fitting TRBD2. This CDR3 spans 14 amino acids. Germline CDR1 SGHTA, CDR2 FQGTGA. Trimming at V came to 7 bases and at J to 5 bases, leaving 9 bases not matched to a gene. Full variable domain (outside the CDR3, taken from reference TRBV7-3 and TRBJ2-3): GAGVSQTPSNKVTEKGKYVELRCDPISGHTALYWYRQSLGQGPEFLIYFQGTGAADDSGLPNDRFFAVRPEGSVSTLKIQRTERGDSAVYLCASIFARGGDTQYFGPGTRLTVL.

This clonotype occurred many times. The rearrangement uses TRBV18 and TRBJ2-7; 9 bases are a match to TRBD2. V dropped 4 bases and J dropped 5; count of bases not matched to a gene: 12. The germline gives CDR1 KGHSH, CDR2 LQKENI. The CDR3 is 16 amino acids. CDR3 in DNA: TGTGCCAGCTCACGCGCAGGAGCGGGGGGAAACCACGAGCAGTACTTC. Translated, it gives CASSRAGAGGNHEQYF.

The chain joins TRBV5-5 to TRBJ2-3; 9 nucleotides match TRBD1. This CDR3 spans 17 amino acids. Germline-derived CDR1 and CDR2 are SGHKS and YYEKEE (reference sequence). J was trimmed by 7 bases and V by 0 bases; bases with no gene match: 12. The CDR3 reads CASSLALRQGGPHTQYF. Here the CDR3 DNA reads TGTGCCAGCAGCTTGGCCCTGAGACAGGGGGGGCCACATACGCAGTATTTT. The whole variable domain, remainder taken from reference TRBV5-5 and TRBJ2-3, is DAGVTQSPTHLIKTRGQQVTLRCSPISGHKSVSWYQQVLGQGPQFIFQYYEKEERGRGNFPDRFSARQFPNYSSELNVNALLLGDSALYLCASSLALRQGGPHTQYFGPGTRLTVL.

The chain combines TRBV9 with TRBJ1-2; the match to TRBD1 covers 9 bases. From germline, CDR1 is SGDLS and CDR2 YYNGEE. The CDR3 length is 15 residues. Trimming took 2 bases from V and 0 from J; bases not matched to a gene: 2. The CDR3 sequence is CASSVWTGANYGYTF. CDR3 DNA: TGTGCCAGCAGCGTTTGGACAGGGGCTAACTATGGCTACACCTTC. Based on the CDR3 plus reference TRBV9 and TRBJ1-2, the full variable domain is DSGVTQTPKHLITATGQRVTLRCSPRSGDLSVYWYQQSLDQGLQFLIQYYNGEERAKGNILERFSAQQFPDLHSELNLSSLELGDSALYFCASSVWTGANYGYTFGSGTRLTVV.

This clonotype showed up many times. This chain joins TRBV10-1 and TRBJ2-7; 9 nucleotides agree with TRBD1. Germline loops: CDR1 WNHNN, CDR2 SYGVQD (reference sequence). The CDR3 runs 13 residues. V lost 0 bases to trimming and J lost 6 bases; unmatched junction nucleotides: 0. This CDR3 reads CASSESGQGEQYF. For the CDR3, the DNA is TGCGCCAGCAGTGAGTCGGGACAGGGCGAGCAGTACTTC.

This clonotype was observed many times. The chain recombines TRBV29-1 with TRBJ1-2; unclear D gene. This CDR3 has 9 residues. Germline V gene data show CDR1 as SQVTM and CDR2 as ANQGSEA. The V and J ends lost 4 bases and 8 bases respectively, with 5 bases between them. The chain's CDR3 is CSVVSGYTF. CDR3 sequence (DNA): TGCAGCGTTGTTAGCGGCTACACCTTC.

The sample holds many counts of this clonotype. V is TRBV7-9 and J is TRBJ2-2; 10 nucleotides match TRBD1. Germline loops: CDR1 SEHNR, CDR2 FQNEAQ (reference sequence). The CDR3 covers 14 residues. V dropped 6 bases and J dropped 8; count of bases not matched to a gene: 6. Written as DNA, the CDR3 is TGTGCCAGCAGATTCGACAGGGGGCGAGGGGAGCTGTTTTTT. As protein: CASRFDRGRGELFF.

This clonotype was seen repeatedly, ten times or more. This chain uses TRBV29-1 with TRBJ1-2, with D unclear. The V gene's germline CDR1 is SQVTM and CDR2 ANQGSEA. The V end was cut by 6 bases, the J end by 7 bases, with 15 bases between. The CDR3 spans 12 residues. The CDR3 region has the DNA TGCAGCGTCTTCGACACCGCTGGTGGCTACACCTTC. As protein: CSVFDTAGGYTF.

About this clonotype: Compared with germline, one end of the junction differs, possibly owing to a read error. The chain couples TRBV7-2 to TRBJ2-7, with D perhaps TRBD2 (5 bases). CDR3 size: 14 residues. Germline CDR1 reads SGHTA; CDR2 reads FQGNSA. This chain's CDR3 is CANSFLPRDYEQYF. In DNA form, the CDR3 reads TGTGCCAACAGCTTCCTGCCCCGGGACTACGAGCAGTACTTC.

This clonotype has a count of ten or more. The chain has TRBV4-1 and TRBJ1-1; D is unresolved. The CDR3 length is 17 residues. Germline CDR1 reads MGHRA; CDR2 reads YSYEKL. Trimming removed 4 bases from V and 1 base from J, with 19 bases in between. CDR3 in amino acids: CASSRSGVTRANTEAFF. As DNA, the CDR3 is TGCGCCAGCAGCCGTTCCGGGGTAACCCGGGCGAACACTGAAGCTTTCTTT.

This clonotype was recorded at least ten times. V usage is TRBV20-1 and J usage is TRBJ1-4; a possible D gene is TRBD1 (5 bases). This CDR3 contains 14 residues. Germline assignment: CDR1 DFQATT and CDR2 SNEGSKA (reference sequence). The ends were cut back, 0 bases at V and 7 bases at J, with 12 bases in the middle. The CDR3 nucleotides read TGCAGTGCTAGAGATTACAGGCCTGGTGAAAAACTGTTTTTT. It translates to CSARDYRPGEKLFF.

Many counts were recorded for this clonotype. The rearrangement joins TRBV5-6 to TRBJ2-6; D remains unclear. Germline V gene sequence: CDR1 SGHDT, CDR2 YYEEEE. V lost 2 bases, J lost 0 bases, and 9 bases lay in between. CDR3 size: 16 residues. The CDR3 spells CASSFASISGANVLTF. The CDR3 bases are TGTGCCAGCAGCTTCGCTTCAATCTCTGGGGCCAACGTCCTGACTTTC. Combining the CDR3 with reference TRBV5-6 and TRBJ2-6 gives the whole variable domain DAGVTQSPTHLIKTRGQQVTLRCSPKSGHDTVSWYQQALGQGPQFIFQYYEEEERQRGNFPDRFSGHQFPNYSSELNVNALLLGDSALYLCASSFASISGANVLTFGAGSRLTVL.